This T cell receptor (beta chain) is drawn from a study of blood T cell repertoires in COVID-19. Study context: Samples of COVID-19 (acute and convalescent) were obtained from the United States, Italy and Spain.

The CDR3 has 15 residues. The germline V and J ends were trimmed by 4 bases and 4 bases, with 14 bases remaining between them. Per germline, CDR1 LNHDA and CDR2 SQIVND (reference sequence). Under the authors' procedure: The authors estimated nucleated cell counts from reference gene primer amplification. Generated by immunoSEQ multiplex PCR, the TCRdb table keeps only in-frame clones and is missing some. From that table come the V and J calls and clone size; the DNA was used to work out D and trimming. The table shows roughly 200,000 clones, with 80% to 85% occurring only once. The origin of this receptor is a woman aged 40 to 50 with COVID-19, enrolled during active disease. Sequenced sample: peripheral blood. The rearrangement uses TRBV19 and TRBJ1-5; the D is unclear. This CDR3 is CASSNRRVGNQPQHF. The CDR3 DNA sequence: TGTGCCAGTAGTAACCGGAGGGTAGGTAATCAGCCCCAGCATTTT. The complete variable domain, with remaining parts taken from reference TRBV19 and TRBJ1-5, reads DGGITQSPKYLFRKEGQNVTLSCEQNLNHDAMYWYRQDPGQGLRLIYYSQIVNDFQKGDIAEGYSVSREKKESFPLTVTSAQKNPTAFYLCASSNRRVGNQPQHFGDGTRLSIL.